This T cell receptor beta chain was retrieved from a study of blood T cell repertoires in COVID-19. Methods used by the authors: Reference gene primer amplification gave nucleated cell count estimates. Profiling relied on immunoSEQ multiplex PCR, and the TCRdb table lists in-frame clones only, not all of them. V, J and clone size are those of that table, while D and trimming were read from the DNA. The data hold approximately 200,000 clones, with roughly three quarters observed a single time. The sample consisted of peripheral blood. The clonotype was recovered from a woman aged 40-49 years with COVID-19, enrolled during active disease.

DNA for the CDR3: TGTGCCAGCAGCGCGGGACTAGCGGGAGGAGGACCCTACAATGAGCAGTTCTTC. The encoded protein is CASSAGLAGGGPYNEQFF. The chain carries TRBV9 and TRBJ2-1; 15 bases line up with TRBD2. J was trimmed by 2 bases and V by 3 bases; bases with no gene match: 6. This CDR3 has 18 amino acids. CDR1 and CDR2 from the germline V gene are SGDLS and YYNGEE.